This passage covers 20 T cell receptor beta chains from one sample sequenced in a study of cytomegalovirus exposure and HLA in healthy donors. It was with 60 Vbeta and 13 Jbeta primers that the PCR ran. The data were produced by immunoSEQ multiplex PCR, yet TCRdb's version contains in-frame clones alone and is incomplete. Of 70,000 to 80,000 clones listed, around 82% are singletons. Sequenced input: PBMCs. These receptors were collected from a man between 18 and 29 years old in good health and CMV-seronegative.

The V call is TRBV27, the J call TRBJ1-5, with D uncertain. Germline values: CDR1 MNHEY, CDR2 SMNVEV (reference sequence). Trimming stripped 3 bases from V and 0 bases from J, with 6 bases between. This CDR3 is 14 amino acids long. The CDR3 loop is CASSFLSSNQPQHF. As DNA, the CDR3 is TGTGCCAGCAGTTTTTTATCTAGCAATCAGCCCCAGCATTTT.

The rearrangement uses TRBV7-2 and TRBJ2-1; TRBD2 agrees at 9 bases. Germline loops: CDR1 SGHTA, CDR2 FQGNSA. Trimming took 1 base from V and 8 from J; bases not matched to a gene: 12. The CDR3 runs 17 residues. CDR3 sequence: CASSLDPSGALQDEQFF. The CDR3 DNA reads as TGTGCCAGCAGCTTAGATCCTAGCGGGGCACTACAGGATGAGCAGTTCTTC.

The V call is TRBV6-6, the J call TRBJ1-1, with D perhaps TRBD1 (6 bases). The germline CDR1 and CDR2 sequences are MNHNY and SVGAGI (reference sequence). CDR3 length: 13 amino acids. The V gene lost 5 bases and the J gene lost 1 base, with 8 bases spanning the gap. The CDR3 DNA is TGTGCCAGCAGTCTACAGGGGAACACTGAAGCTTTCTTT. Its protein is CASSLQGNTEAFF.

This clone occurred a few times. A junction end diverges from the germline sequence, so it may reflect a read error. Written as DNA, the CDR3 is TGTGCCAGCAGCCCCAGCGGGGGGGCCACTGCAGCTTTCTTT. Protein sequence: CASSPSGGATAAFF. The chain joins TRBV7-8 to TRBJ1-1; tentative D call: TRBD1 (6 bases). The CDR3 runs 14 residues. The germline V gene encodes CDR1 SGHVS and CDR2 FQNEAQ.

The chain uses TRBV30 and TRBJ2-2, with 7 bases that match TRBD1. CDR3 size: 13 residues. Germline CDR1 and CDR2: GTSNPN and SVGIG (reference sequence). V gave up 5 bases and J gave up 5 bases; unmatched junction bases: 5. The CDR3 protein is CAWEGQYTGELFF. The CDR3 nucleotides read TGTGCCTGGGAGGGACAGTATACCGGGGAGCTGTTTTTT.

V gene TRBV5-6 combines with J gene TRBJ1-1; D perhaps matches TRBD1 (5 bases). CDR1 and CDR2 (germline): SGHDT, YYEEEE. The CDR3 covers 15 residues. V gave up 1 base and J gave up 7 bases, with 17 bases separating them. CDR3 sequence reads: CASSLTEQADNEAFF. CDR3 sequence (DNA): TGTGCCAGCAGCTTGACGGAACAGGCTGATAATGAAGCTTTCTTT.

The gene calls are TRBV6-1 and TRBJ2-1, with a weak D call TRBD2 (5 bases). The CDR3 totals 12 residues. Trimming cost V 4 bases and J 5 bases, with 6 bases left between them. In germline, CDR1 is MNHNS, CDR2 SASEGT. This chain's CDR3 is CASSGGNNEQFF. Here the CDR3 DNA reads TGTGCCAGCAGTGGAGGGAACAATGAGCAGTTCTTC.

The rearrangement links TRBV11-2 to TRBJ2-7, with 9 bases lining up with TRBD2. Germline lookup yields CDR1 SGHAT and CDR2 FQNNGV. The CDR3 has 14 amino acids. J was trimmed by 6 bases and V by 3 bases; bases with no gene match: 6. The CDR3 nucleotides are TGTGCCAGCAGCTTTAAAGCGGGAGGTCTCGAGCAGTACTTC. Translated, it gives CASSFKAGGLEQYF.

V and J are TRBV19 and TRBJ2-1, with 9 nucleotides matching TRBD1. This CDR3 is 17 amino acids long. V gave up 5 bases and J gave up 4 bases; unmatched junction bases: 12. Germline-derived CDR1 and CDR2 are LNHDA and SQIVND (reference sequence). DNA for the CDR3: TGTGCCAGTAGTCGACAAAGGACAGGGGAATTGTACAATGAGCAGTTCTTC. Protein product: CASSRQRTGELYNEQFF.

This chain joins TRBV7-4 and TRBJ2-7; TRBD1 matches 11 bases. In germline, CDR1 is SGHVT, CDR2 SQSDAQ. This CDR3 has 16 residues. V lost 5 bases to trimming and J lost 4 bases; unmatched junction nucleotides: 10. The CDR3 region is CASSQPPGQGAYEQYF. In nucleotides, the CDR3 is TGTGCCAGCAGCCAACCCCCCGGACAGGGGGCATACGAGCAGTACTTC.

CDR3 loop: CASSRGFRGRSGQPQHF. CDR3 coding DNA: TGTGCCAGTAGTCGGGGATTTCGGGGGAGGTCGGGTCAGCCCCAGCATTTT. The gene calls are TRBV19 and TRBJ1-5; possible D gene TRBD1, 5 bases. The ends were cut back, 5 bases at V and 6 bases at J, with 23 bases in the middle. The CDR3 has 17 residues. The germline CDR1 and CDR2 sequences are LNHDA and SQIVND (reference sequence).

This chain links TRBV28 with TRBJ1-1; possibly TRBD1 for D (5 bases). This CDR3 has 15 amino acids. Trimming cost V 1 base and J 4 bases, with 13 bases left between them. The germline V gene encodes CDR1 MDHEN and CDR2 SYDVKM. As DNA, the CDR3 is TGTGCCAGCAGTTTATTACCAGGGAAGAGCACTGAAGCTTTCTTT. Amino acid sequence: CASSLLPGKSTEAFF.

CDR3 DNA sequence: TGTGCCTGGAGCGTACAGGTGGGCCAGCCCCAGCATTTT. This codes for CAWSVQVGQPQHF. This chain joins TRBV30 and TRBJ1-5; perhaps TRBD1 as D (5 bases). The CDR3 covers 13 residues. In germline, CDR1 is GTSNPN, CDR2 SVGIG (reference sequence). Trimming pared 3 bases from V and 7 bases from J, leaving 13 bases between.

J is TRBJ2-7 and V is TRBV7-6; D not resolved. V dropped 1 base and J dropped 3 bases, with 13 bases sitting between them. CDR1 is SGHVS and CDR2 is FNYEAQ in the germline V gene. The CDR3 length is 15 residues. The CDR3 protein is CASSLGSGRNYEQYF. In nucleotides, the CDR3 is TGTGCCAGCAGCTTAGGAAGTGGCAGAAACTACGAGCAGTACTTC.

This clone was seen only once. The rearrangement joins TRBV5-1 to TRBJ1-1, with D perhaps matching TRBD1 (6 bases). In germline, CDR1 is SGHRS, CDR2 YFSETQ. This CDR3 is 16 amino acids long. V lost 0 bases, J lost 2 bases, and 14 bases lay in between. The CDR3 loop reads CASSLVVFRGNTEAFF. In DNA form, the CDR3 reads TGCGCCAGCAGCTTGGTTGTCTTCAGGGGAAACACTGAAGCTTTCTTT.

V usage is TRBV7-6 and J usage is TRBJ1-1; 9 bases are a match to TRBD1. Germline V lookup: CDR1 SGHVS, CDR2 FNYEAQ. The CDR3 has 15 amino acids. V dropped 0 bases and J dropped 1; count of bases not matched to a gene: 0. In DNA, the CDR3 is TGTGCCAGCAGCTTAGCGACAGGGGGGAACACTGAAGCTTTCTTT. Its protein is CASSLATGGNTEAFF.

The rearrangement joins TRBV4-2 to TRBJ2-7; 11 bases are a match to TRBD1. The germline gives CDR1 LGHNA, CDR2 YNFKEQ. V was clipped by 1 base and J by 2 bases; unmatched bases: 10. The CDR3 consists of 18 residues. CDR3 nucleotide sequence: TGTGCCAGCAGCCAAGTAGGCCCAGTGGGACAGGGGGCCTACGAGCAGTACTTC. This translates into CASSQVGPVGQGAYEQYF.

The V call is TRBV6-7, the J call TRBJ2-1, with D possibly being TRBD2 (5 bases). TRBV6-7 falls under the ORF class, with uncertain function. Trimming took off 8 bases at V and 4 bases at J, with 18 bases between the two ends. The CDR3 sequence is 15 residues long. The CDR3 reads CASENNPGLYNEQFF. The CDR3 DNA is TGTGCCAGCGAGAATAATCCGGGGTTATACAATGAGCAGTTCTTC.

The rearrangement uses TRBV15 and TRBJ1-5; D is undetermined. Trimming pared 0 bases from V and 3 bases from J, leaving 6 bases between. Looked up from germline, CDR1 is LNHNV and CDR2 is YYDKDF (reference sequence). This CDR3 spans 14 amino acids. DNA for the CDR3: TGTGCCACCAGCAGAGATCTCGTCAATCAGCCCCAGCATTTT. It specifies CATSRDLVNQPQHF.

This clone was seen a single time. This chain uses TRBV5-1 with TRBJ1-1; no reliable D call. CDR1 SGHRS and CDR2 YFSETQ come from the germline V gene. V lost 1 base and J lost 10, with 11 bases in between. CDR3 length: 12 residues. CDR3 loop: CASSLSAGRAFF. For the CDR3, the DNA is TGCGCCAGCAGCTTGTCGGCCGGGAGAGCTTTCTTT.